These T cell receptor beta chains were read from a single sample in a study of CD8 T cells in Susac syndrome. TCRdb re-analysed the immunoSEQ multiplex PCR reads in MiXCR, keeping a single row per CDR3 protein. In the table there are about 120,000 distinct CDR3 sequences, 90% to 95% of which are singletons. The sequenced sample was CD4+ T cells from PBMCs. These receptors were taken from a human donor with multiple sclerosis. The CDR3 runs from the conserved cysteine through the conserved F or W. The D gene is left open where the match is weak. Size values are once, few and many counts, or a class for expanded clones, and some rows have none.

d_call: -
j_call: TRBJ2-7
v_call: TRBV29-1
clone_size: -
cdr3_aa: CSVGRGEQSEQYF
cdr3_nt: TGCAGCGTGGGCCGGGGTGAGCAATCCGAGCAGTACTTC

d_call: -
j_call: TRBJ1-1
v_call: TRBV5-4
clone_size: -
cdr3_aa: CASRVGGVGNTEAFF
cdr3_nt: TGTGCCAGCAGGGTAGGGGGGGTCGGGAACACTGAAGCTTTCTTT

d_call: -
j_call: TRBJ1-1
v_call: TRBV7-9
clone_size: -
cdr3_aa: CASSLVGGKKTEAFF
cdr3_nt: TGTGCCAGCAGCTTAGTAGGAGGGAAGAAGACTGAAGCTTTCTTT

d_call: -
j_call: TRBJ2-5
v_call: TRBV15
clone_size: -
cdr3_aa: CATSRVKVVRAETQYF
cdr3_nt: TGTGCCACCAGCAGAGTCAAGGTCGTCCGCGCAGAGACCCAGTACTTC

d_call: -
j_call: TRBJ2-2
v_call: TRBV6-2/TRBV6-3
clone_size: -
cdr3_aa: CASSRTGRNTGELFF
cdr3_nt: TGTGCCAGCAGTCGAACAGGGAGGAACACCGGGGAGCTGTTTTTT

d_call: -
j_call: TRBJ1-1
v_call: TRBV5-1
clone_size: -
cdr3_aa: CASSFAVNTEAFF
cdr3_nt: TGCGCCAGCAGCTTTGCGGTGAACACTGAAGCTTTCTTT

d_call: TRBD1
j_call: TRBJ2-2
v_call: TRBV12-3/TRBV12-4
clone_size: -
cdr3_aa: CASSLTGVATGELFF
cdr3_nt: TGTGCCAGCAGCCTGACAGGGGTTGCCACCGGGGAGCTGTTTTTT

d_call: -
j_call: TRBJ1-6
v_call: TRBV15
clone_size: -
cdr3_aa: CATSIDRIRSPLHF
cdr3_nt: TGTGCCACCAGCATTGACAGAATTCGATCACCCCTCCACTTT

d_call: -
j_call: TRBJ2-4
v_call: TRBV12-3/TRBV12-4
clone_size: -
cdr3_aa: CASSLSSPYGIQYF
cdr3_nt: TGTGCCAGCAGTTTATCCTCTCCATACGGCATTCAGTACTTC

d_call: -
j_call: TRBJ2-7
v_call: TRBV24-1
clone_size: -
cdr3_aa: CATSDLGGAYSLTSSYEQYF
cdr3_nt: TGTGCCACCAGTGATTTGGGGGGGGCTTATTCGTTAACGTCCTCCTACGAGCAGTACTTC

d_call: -
j_call: TRBJ2-7
v_call: TRBV18
clone_size: -
cdr3_aa: CASSPGPSISYEQYF
cdr3_nt: TGTGCCAGCTCACCGGGGCCGTCGATCTCCTACGAGCAGTACTTC

d_call: -
j_call: TRBJ2-1
v_call: TRBV5-1
clone_size: -
cdr3_aa: CASSWDNLQFF
cdr3_nt: TGCGCCAGCAGCTGGGACAATTTACAGTTCTTC

d_call: -
j_call: TRBJ2-5
v_call: TRBV18
clone_size: -
cdr3_aa: CASSPLPPGQEETQYF
cdr3_nt: TGTGCCAGCTCACCTCTACCCCCGGGGCAGGAAGAGACCCAGTACTTC

d_call: -
j_call: TRBJ2-7
v_call: TRBV6-6
clone_size: -
cdr3_aa: CASSSRTATYEQYF
cdr3_nt: TGTGCCAGCAGTTCCAGGACAGCCACCTACGAGCAGTACTTC

d_call: -
j_call: TRBJ2-7
v_call: TRBV12-3/TRBV12-4
clone_size: -
cdr3_aa: CASGGRVYEQYF
cdr3_nt: TGTGCCAGCGGGGGGAGAGTCTACGAGCAGTACTTC

d_call: TRBD1
j_call: TRBJ1-3
v_call: TRBV25-1
clone_size: -
cdr3_aa: CASSDGTGGNTIYF
cdr3_nt: TGTGCCAGCAGTGACGGGACAGGAGGAAACACCATATATTTT

d_call: -
j_call: TRBJ1-5
v_call: TRBV19
clone_size: -
cdr3_aa: CASSIRGLEPQHF
cdr3_nt: TGTGCCAGTAGTATAAGAGGGTTAGAGCCCCAGCATTTT

d_call: -
j_call: TRBJ2-3
v_call: TRBV7-2
clone_size: few
cdr3_aa: CASSLDGGSTDTQYF
cdr3_nt: TGTGCCAGCAGCTTAGACGGAGGGAGCACAGATACGCAGTATTTT

d_call: -
j_call: TRBJ1-4
v_call: TRBV12-3/TRBV12-4
clone_size: -
cdr3_aa: CASSLGNRGRKLFF
cdr3_nt: TGTGCCAGCAGTTTAGGGAACCGAGGCAGAAAACTGTTTTTT

d_call: TRBD1
j_call: TRBJ1-2
v_call: TRBV7-9
clone_size: -
cdr3_aa: CASSSRDRTRYGYTF
cdr3_nt: TGTGCCAGCAGCTCCCGGGACAGGACTCGGTATGGCTACACCTTC

d_call: TRBD1
j_call: TRBJ1-1
v_call: TRBV30
clone_size: -
cdr3_aa: CAWRYRTGGTEAFF
cdr3_nt: TGTGCCTGGAGGTATCGGACAGGAGGCACTGAAGCTTTCTTT

d_call: -
j_call: TRBJ2-3
v_call: TRBV27
clone_size: few
cdr3_aa: CASSLSTVTDTQYF
cdr3_nt: TGTGCCAGCAGTTTATCCACAGTGACAGATACGCAGTATTTT

d_call: TRBD1
j_call: TRBJ1-2
v_call: TRBV19
clone_size: -
cdr3_aa: CASSRQGARRTIDGYTF
cdr3_nt: TGTGCCAGTAGTCGACAGGGGGCGCGAAGGACTATAGATGGCTACACCTTC

d_call: -
j_call: TRBJ1-1
v_call: TRBV6-6
clone_size: -
cdr3_aa: CASNGNTEAFF
cdr3_nt: TGTGCCAGCAACGGGAACACTGAAGCTTTCTTT

d_call: TRBD1
j_call: TRBJ1-5
v_call: TRBV6-1
clone_size: few
cdr3_aa: CASNLGTAYQPQHF
cdr3_nt: TGTGCCAGCAATCTCGGGACAGCCTATCAGCCCCAGCATTTT

d_call: -
j_call: TRBJ1-1
v_call: TRBV30
clone_size: -
cdr3_aa: CAWNSIEAFF
cdr3_nt: TGTGCCTGGAATAGTATTGAAGCTTTCTTT

d_call: -
j_call: TRBJ2-3
v_call: TRBV29-1
clone_size: once
cdr3_aa: CSVDPSTDTQYF
cdr3_nt: TGCAGCGTTGATCCTAGCACAGATACGCAGTATTTT

d_call: -
j_call: TRBJ1-5
v_call: TRBV12-3/TRBV12-4
clone_size: -
cdr3_aa: CASSSTGYEHF
cdr3_nt: TGTGCCAGCAGTTCGACAGGCTATGAGCATTTT

d_call: TRBD2
j_call: TRBJ2-5
v_call: TRBV20-1
clone_size: -
cdr3_aa: CSASGGAQVVVETQYF
cdr3_nt: TGCAGTGCTAGCGGGGGGGCCCAGGTTGTGGTCGAGACCCAGTACTTC

d_call: -
j_call: TRBJ1-6
v_call: TRBV18
clone_size: -
cdr3_aa: CASSESRESPLHF
cdr3_nt: TGTGCCAGCTCAGAGTCAAGGGAATCACCCCTCCACTTT

d_call: -
j_call: TRBJ1-1
v_call: TRBV2
clone_size: once
cdr3_aa: CASSVQGEAFF
cdr3_nt: TGTGCCAGCAGTGTACAGGGAGAAGCTTTCTTT

d_call: -
j_call: TRBJ1-1
v_call: TRBV18
clone_size: -
cdr3_aa: CASSPRQENTEAFF
cdr3_nt: TGTGCCAGCTCACCAAGGCAGGAGAACACTGAAGCTTTCTTT

d_call: TRBD2
j_call: TRBJ2-1
v_call: TRBV5-1
clone_size: -
cdr3_aa: CASSRVRLAGGHEQFF
cdr3_nt: TGCGCCAGCAGCAGGGTGCGGCTAGCGGGTGGCCATGAGCAGTTCTTC

d_call: TRBD2
j_call: TRBJ2-1
v_call: TRBV5-6
clone_size: -
cdr3_aa: CASSLSLSAGAGDEQFF
cdr3_nt: TGTGCCAGCAGCTTAAGCTTATCAGCGGGAGCCGGCGATGAGCAGTTCTTC

d_call: -
j_call: TRBJ1-6
v_call: TRBV25-1
clone_size: -
cdr3_aa: CASSTQSGSPLHF
cdr3_nt: TGTGCCAGCAGTACCCAGAGCGGGTCACCCCTCCACTTT

d_call: TRBD1
j_call: TRBJ1-2
v_call: TRBV25-1
clone_size: -
cdr3_aa: CASSSNGGRQGGYGYTF
cdr3_nt: TGTGCCAGCAGCTCGAATGGGGGTCGGCAGGGGGGCTATGGCTACACCTTC

d_call: -
j_call: TRBJ1-2
v_call: TRBV12-3/TRBV12-4
clone_size: -
cdr3_aa: CASSARQGYTF
cdr3_nt: TGTGCCAGCAGTGCGAGACAGGGCTACACCTTC

d_call: -
j_call: TRBJ2-5
v_call: TRBV20-1
clone_size: -
cdr3_aa: CSARVVEETQYF
cdr3_nt: TGCAGTGCTAGAGTGGTGGAAGAGACCCAGTACTTC

d_call: -
j_call: TRBJ2-7
v_call: TRBV9
clone_size: -
cdr3_aa: CASSVEDGAYEQYF
cdr3_nt: TGTGCCAGCAGCGTAGAGGACGGAGCCTACGAGCAGTACTTC

d_call: -
j_call: TRBJ2-7
v_call: TRBV27
clone_size: -
cdr3_aa: CATPSRGRGSYEQYF
cdr3_nt: TGTGCCACCCCCAGTCGGGGGCGTGGGTCCTACGAGCAGTACTTC

d_call: TRBD1
j_call: TRBJ2-5
v_call: TRBV7-3
clone_size: -
cdr3_aa: CASSLGTGAEGETQYF
cdr3_nt: TGTGCCAGCAGCCTTGGGACAGGGGCCGAGGGGGAGACCCAGTACTTC

d_call: TRBD1
j_call: TRBJ1-4
v_call: TRBV12-3/TRBV12-4
clone_size: -
cdr3_aa: CASSFGTGTTNEKLFF
cdr3_nt: TGTGCCAGCAGTTTTGGGACAGGGACTACTAATGAAAAACTGTTTTTT

d_call: -
j_call: TRBJ1-1
v_call: TRBV7-3
clone_size: -
cdr3_aa: CASSPGSGLNTEAFF
cdr3_nt: TGTGCCAGCAGCCCAGGGTCGGGGTTGAACACTGAAGCTTTCTTT

d_call: -
j_call: TRBJ1-5
v_call: TRBV2
clone_size: -
cdr3_aa: CASSAPRGDYSNQPQHF
cdr3_nt: TGTGCCAGCAGCGCCCCGCGAGGAGATTATAGCAATCAGCCCCAGCATTTT

d_call: TRBD2
j_call: TRBJ2-4
v_call: TRBV19
clone_size: -
cdr3_aa: CASSAPGTSGTFHFLAKNIQYF
cdr3_nt: TGTGCCAGTAGTGCCCCCGGGACTAGCGGGACATTTCATTTCCTAGCCAAAAACATTCAGTACTTC

d_call: -
j_call: TRBJ2-2
v_call: TRBV5-4
clone_size: once
cdr3_aa: CASSPDLGDGSAGELFF
cdr3_nt: TGTGCCAGCAGCCCAGACTTGGGGGATGGGAGTGCCGGGGAGCTGTTTTTT

d_call: -
j_call: TRBJ1-2
v_call: TRBV9
clone_size: -
cdr3_aa: CASSAQGSYGYTF
cdr3_nt: TGTGCCAGCAGCGCCCAAGGATCCTATGGCTACACCTTC

d_call: TRBD1
j_call: TRBJ1-1
v_call: TRBV12-3/TRBV12-4
clone_size: -
cdr3_aa: CASSLAQTGTAFF
cdr3_nt: TGTGCCAGCAGTTTAGCGCAGACAGGGACGGCTTTCTTT

d_call: TRBD1
j_call: TRBJ1-5
v_call: TRBV4-1
clone_size: -
cdr3_aa: CASSQEDRRQPQHF
cdr3_nt: TGCGCCAGCAGCCAAGAGGACAGGCGACAGCCCCAGCATTTT

d_call: -
j_call: TRBJ1-1
v_call: TRBV7-2
clone_size: few
cdr3_aa: CASSLVVGLMNTEAFF
cdr3_nt: TGTGCCAGCAGCTTAGTGGTTGGGCTAATGAACACTGAAGCTTTCTTT